The subject of this entry is one T cell receptor beta chain. The sample belongs to a study of blood T cell repertoires in COVID-19. Study-level background: Specimens from acute and convalescent COVID-19 originated in the United States, Italy and Spain. From T cells, B-cell-depleted T cells, or PBMCs came the material, which was cDNA or gDNA.

Germline CDR1 is SNHLY and CDR2 is FYNNEI. Between the trimmed V and J ends, which lost 11 bases and 3 bases, there was a span of 8 bases. The CDR3 has 10 amino acids. Source study methods: Quantification of nucleated cells was approximated via reference gene primer amplification. This table comes from immunoSEQ multiplex PCR, and its TCRdb copy is limited to in-frame clones, with some not included. The V and J calls and clone size were taken over from that table, and D and trimming were inferred from the DNA. The sample yields around 260,000 clones, over 65% seen once. The source of this sequence is a man in his sixties who had recovered from COVID-19. The material sequenced was peripheral blood. V usage is TRBV2 and J usage is TRBJ2-7; D not certain. This CDR3 is CAVQVYEQYF. The CDR3 nucleotides are TGTGCCGTACAAGTCTACGAGCAGTACTTC. The variable domain in full, completed from reference TRBV2 and TRBJ2-7, reads EPEVTQTPSHQVTQMGQEVILRCVPISNHLYFYWYRQILGQKVEFLVSFYNNEISEKSEIFDDQFSVERPDGSNFTLKIRSTKLEDSAMYFCAVQVYEQYFGPGTRLTVT.